These T cell receptor beta chains were read from a single sample in a study of control samples from healthy donors and cancer patients. Repertoires were generated with immunoSEQ multiplex PCR, while TCRdb's copy carries only in-frame clones and drops some. This repertoire shows roughly 200,000 clones, over 90% found once; its top ten account for 1.5%. The specimen was blood. The receptors stem from a man over 45 in good health. The CDR3 runs from the conserved cysteine through the conserved F or W. A D gene is named only where the DNA matches it firmly. Part of the rows lack a size; the others show once, few, many or a class for expanded clones.

V gene,D gene,J gene,clone size,CDR3 DNA,CDR3 protein
TRBV29-1,NA,TRBJ1-1,NA,TGCAGCGTGGAGGCCAGGAACACTGAAGCTTTCTTT,CSVEARNTEAFF
TRBV6-4,TRBD2,TRBJ2-5,once,TGTGCCAGCAGTGACCATGGACTAGCGGGGGGAGCGAGGGAGACCCAGTACTTC,CASSDHGLAGGARETQYF
TRBV6-6,NA,TRBJ2-3,NA,TGTGCCAGCAGGAGGGGAATACCCACAGATACGCAGTATTTT,CASRRGIPTDTQYF
TRBV5-1,TRBD2,TRBJ2-1,NA,TGCGCCAGCAGCGGACGGGGGGGCCGGAATGAGCAGTTCTTC,CASSGRGGRNEQFF
TRBV9,NA,TRBJ1-3,NA,TGTGCCAGCAGCGCAGGGGCGCGAGAAGGAAACACCATATATTTT,CASSAGAREGNTIYF
TRBV2,NA,TRBJ1-1,NA,TGTGCCAGCAATAGAATAACAGATAACACTGAAGCTTTCTTT,CASNRITDNTEAFF
TRBV9,NA,TRBJ1-5,once,TGTGCCAGCTCCCCTGGGCAGAATAGCAATCAGCCCCAGCATTTT,CASSPGQNSNQPQHF
TRBV19,NA,TRBJ1-2,NA,TGTGCCAGTAGTTACCGGGACCTTGAGTACTATGGCTACACCTTC,CASSYRDLEYYGYTF
TRBV28,NA,TRBJ1-5,once,TGTGCCAGCCGGGTCGGGGGCGGACAGCCCCAGCATTTT,CASRVGGGQPQHF
TRBV30,NA,TRBJ2-4,NA,TGTGCCTGCCTTCTTGGACTAGCCAAAAACATTCAGTACTTC,CACLLGLAKNIQYF
TRBV5-1,NA,TRBJ1-1,NA,TGCGCCAGCAGCTTGGCCGGGGGGAACACTGAAGCTTTCTTT,CASSLAGGNTEAFF
TRBV19,NA,TRBJ1-4,NA,TGTGCCAGTAGTGGCGGACGGCCGGTTAATGAAAAACTGTTTTTT,CASSGGRPVNEKLFF
TRBV4-1,NA,TRBJ1-5,NA,TGCGCCAGCAGCCAAGATGAGGACTATAGCAATCAGCCCCAGCATTTT,CASSQDEDYSNQPQHF
TRBV29-1,NA,TRBJ2-6,NA,TGCAGCGTTCCTGAGGGCTCTGGGGCCAACGTCCTGACTTTC,CSVPEGSGANVLTF
TRBV5-4,NA,TRBJ1-4,once,TGTGCCAGCAGCAGGGCCTACGGGGCTAATGAAAAACTGTTTTTT,CASSRAYGANEKLFF
TRBV25-1,TRBD1,TRBJ1-6,NA,TGTGCCAGCAGTGCGACAGGGGGCTTTGATTCACCCCTCCACTTT,CASSATGGFDSPLHF
TRBV6-5,NA,TRBJ2-7,NA,TGTGCCAGCACGGTCAGCCGAGACGAGCAGTACTTC,CASTVSRDEQYF
TRBV6-1,NA,TRBJ1-5,NA,TGTGCCAGCAGTGAACGGAGGGCAGGGAGAGAGGTTAGCAATCAGCCCCAGCATTTT,CASSERRAGREVSNQPQHF
TRBV5-1,TRBD1,TRBJ1-2,NA,TGCGCCAGCAGCGGGGACAGACTTAACTATGGCTACACCTTC,CASSGDRLNYGYTF
TRBV2,NA,TRBJ1-3,once,TGTGCCAGCAGGGACCGTAGCTCTGGAAACACCATATATTTT,CASRDRSSGNTIYF
TRBV18,NA,TRBJ2-3,NA,TGTGCCAGCTCACTAGCGCTTACCGGGCTCACAGATACGCAGTATTTT,CASSLALTGLTDTQYF
TRBV9,NA,TRBJ1-3,NA,TGTGCCAGCAGCGTAGGATCGGGGCTAGGAAACACCATATATTTT,CASSVGSGLGNTIYF
TRBV3-1/TRBV3-2,TRBD1,TRBJ1-1,NA,TGTGCCAGCAGACAAGGAGGGGGCGGGACAGCTTTCTTT,CASRQGGGGTAFF
TRBV2,TRBD1,TRBJ1-1,NA,TGTGCCAGCAGTTCGACAGGGGGCGAGTACTCTGAAGCTTTCTTT,CASSSTGGEYSEAFF
TRBV9,TRBD1,TRBJ2-1,once,TGTGCCAGCAGCCCCTCGGGACAGGGAAACAATGAGCAGTTCTTC,CASSPSGQGNNEQFF
TRBV7-2,TRBD1,TRBJ1-6,NA,TGTGCCAGCAGCGTTTCAGGGGGCTTAGCACCCCTCCACTTT,CASSVSGGLAPLHF
TRBV30,NA,TRBJ1-2,NA,TGTGCCTGGAGCCCATCAGGGGCAGACTATGGCTACACCTTC,CAWSPSGADYGYTF
TRBV5-1,NA,TRBJ2-2,NA,TGCGCCAGCAGCTCTGGATCGAGCACCGGGGAGCTGTTTTTT,CASSSGSSTGELFF
TRBV10-3,TRBD2,TRBJ2-5,NA,TGTGCCACCTTAAGCGGGGTCCAAGAGACCCAGTACTTC,CATLSGVQETQYF
TRBV7-9,NA,TRBJ1-1,NA,TGTGCCAGCAGCTCTGGACTGGGGGCGGCTGAAGCTTTCTTT,CASSSGLGAAEAFF
TRBV19,NA,TRBJ2-5,once,TGTGCCAGTAGCGGGAGTCTGGGGGAGACCCAGTACTTC,CASSGSLGETQYF
TRBV6-5,NA,TRBJ1-2,few,TGTGCCAGCAGTTTCTACGGAGAGGGGGGCTACACCTTC,CASSFYGEGGYTF
TRBV19,TRBD1,TRBJ2-7,NA,TGTGCCAGTAGTTCGGACAGGGGGCGAAACGAGCAGTACTTC,CASSSDRGRNEQYF
TRBV1,NA,TRBJ2-3,once,TGCACCAGCAGCCAACCAGACAGGGGTGCTAACCCAGATACGCAGTATTTT,CTSSQPDRGANPDTQYF
TRBV29-1,NA,TRBJ2-3,NA,TGCAGCGTATTCCGGGAGTTAAGCACAGATACGCAGTATTTT,CSVFRELSTDTQYF
TRBV7-9,TRBD1,TRBJ2-5,NA,TGTGCCAGCAGCTTAGGAATGACGGGACAGGAAGCACAACAAGAGACCCAGTACTTC,CASSLGMTGQEAQQETQYF
TRBV19,NA,TRBJ2-6,NA,TGTGCCAGTAGTATTGGTGGGGCCAACGTCCTGACTTTC,CASSIGGANVLTF
TRBV6-2/TRBV6-3,NA,TRBJ1-1,NA,TGTGCCAGCAGTTACGGACAGAACACTGAAGCTTTCTTT,CASSYGQNTEAFF
TRBV28,NA,TRBJ1-2,NA,TGTGCCAGCAGGGCGGGCTATGGCTACACCTTC,CASRAGYGYTF
TRBV9,NA,TRBJ2-3,NA,TGTGCCAGCAGCATCCGCGTAGATGATACGCAGTATTTT,CASSIRVDDTQYF
TRBV6-5,NA,TRBJ1-2,NA,TGTGCCGTCAGTAGGGCGGGTGGCTACACCTTC,CAVSRAGGYTF
TRBV5-6,NA,TRBJ1-4,NA,TGTGCCAGCAGCCCTACCGGGAGCCCAACTAATGAAAAACTGTTTTTT,CASSPTGSPTNEKLFF
TRBV9,NA,TRBJ1-1,once,TGTGCCAGCAGCGTAGCGGGGGTAGGCGCTGAAGCTTTCTTT,CASSVAGVGAEAFF
TRBV29-1,NA,TRBJ2-1,NA,TGCAGCGTTCACAGTTCGGGTTTCAATGAGCAGTTCTTC,CSVHSSGFNEQFF
TRBV7-8,NA,TRBJ2-1,NA,TGTGCCAGCAGCTTACGTCCCAATGAGCAGTTCTTC,CASSLRPNEQFF
TRBV19,TRBD1,TRBJ1-1,NA,TGTGCCAGCTTCGGGACAGGGCCGAACACTGAAGCTTTCTTT,CASFGTGPNTEAFF